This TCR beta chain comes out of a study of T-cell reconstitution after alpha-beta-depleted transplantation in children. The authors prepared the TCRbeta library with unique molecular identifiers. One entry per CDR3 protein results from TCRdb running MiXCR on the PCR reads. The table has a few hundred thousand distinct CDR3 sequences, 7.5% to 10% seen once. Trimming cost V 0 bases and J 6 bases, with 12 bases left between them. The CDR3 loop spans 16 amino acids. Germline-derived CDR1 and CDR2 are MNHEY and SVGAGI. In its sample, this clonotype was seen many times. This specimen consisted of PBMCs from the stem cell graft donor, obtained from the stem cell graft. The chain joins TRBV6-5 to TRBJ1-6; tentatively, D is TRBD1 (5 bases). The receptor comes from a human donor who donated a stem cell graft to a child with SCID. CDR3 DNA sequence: TGTGCCAGCAGTTACTCGATAGGGCAGGGTAATTCACCCCTCCACTTT. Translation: CASSYSIGQGNSPLHF.